This TCR beta chain is from a study of identical twins. Study-level results: Less excess twin sharing appeared in beta out-of-frame sequences. Twin sharing of out-of-frame TCR alpha was underestimated by models in monozygotic pairs.

This clonotype has a handful of counts. No antigen is known for it. TCRdb recomputed calls from the 5' RACE reads with MiXCR, one row per CDR3 protein. This sample has about 690,000 distinct CDR3 sequences, with 21% found just once. Germline trimming cut 2 bases from V and 10 bases from J; bases unmatched to any gene: 14. The CDR3 runs 15 residues. Germline CDR1 and CDR2: DFQATT and SNEGSKA (reference sequence). These data also formed part of another study, on T cells expressing NK-cell markers. This second study says: HCMV seropositivity characterized most of the eight sequenced donors, and seronegativity one.

The chain couples TRBV20-1 to TRBJ2-1; 7 nucleotides match TRBD2. This receptor was taken from a woman between 18 and 29 years old in good health. Specimen: PBMCs. CDR3 amino acids: CSARMLAVPSREQFF. CDR3 sequence (DNA): TGCAGTGCTAGAATGCTAGCGGTTCCTTCGAGGGAGCAGTTCTTC.